This T cell receptor (beta chain) was retrieved from a study of blood T cell repertoires in COVID-19. Clones were sequenced by immunoSEQ multiplex PCR, and TCRdb holds only the in-frame ones, with some missing. Here the sample spans fewer than 350,000 clones, around 87% being singletons. Unmatched junction bases numbered 3, after V lost 4 bases and J lost 2 bases. This CDR3 comprises 14 residues. Per the germline V gene, CDR1 is LNHDA and CDR2 is SQIVND (reference sequence). With regard to this clone: The sample holds other DNA sequences that translate to the same CDR3.

Material for sequencing was peripheral blood. The gene calls are TRBV19 and TRBJ2-7; TRBD1 matches 9 bases. The TCR was taken from a woman aged 25 to 45 who had recovered from COVID-19. Written as DNA, the CDR3 is TGTGCCAGTAGTACCGGGACAGGGCCCTACGAGCAGTACTTC. This translates into CASSTGTGPYEQYF.